The 17 T cell receptor beta chains presented below share a single source sample, sequenced in a study of blood T cell repertoires in COVID-19. Profiling relied on immunoSEQ multiplex PCR, and the TCRdb table lists in-frame clones only, not all of them. Of about 340,000 clones in the sample, 83% were seen once. The source material was peripheral blood. The source is a man aged 30 to 39 with active or convalescent COVID-19.

This rearrangement joins TRBV9 to TRBJ1-2, with D possibly TRBD1 on 6 matching bases. CDR3 length equals 16 residues. The V gene lost 0 bases and the J gene lost 4 bases, with 16 bases spanning the gap. The germline gives CDR1 SGDLS, CDR2 YYNGEE. The CDR3 loop is CASSVDAGGAGYGYTF. The DNA of the CDR3 is TGTGCCAGCAGCGTAGATGCGGGGGGCGCAGGCTATGGCTACACCTTC.

The chain uses TRBV6-6 and TRBJ1-1; weak D call: TRBD1 (5 bases). This CDR3 spans 16 amino acids. The V and J ends lost 5 bases and 4 bases respectively, with 20 bases between them. Germline V gene data show CDR1 as MNHNY and CDR2 as SVGAGI (reference sequence). The CDR3 DNA follows: TGTGCCAGCAGTCGACGGACATCCTCCGTGGGCACTGAAGCTTTCTTT. Translation: CASSRRTSSVGTEAFF.

This clone was seen ten or more times. The chain joins TRBV19 to TRBJ1-3; D not certain. This CDR3 contains 16 residues. V gave up 9 bases and J gave up 0 bases, with 18 bases separating them. The germline V gene has CDR1 LNHDA and CDR2 SQIVND (reference sequence). This chain's CDR3 is CASHQTGESSGNTIYF. For the CDR3, the DNA is TGTGCCAGCCACCAAACCGGGGAGAGCTCTGGAAACACCATATATTTT.

This clone was detected only a few times. J is TRBJ2-1 and V is TRBV28; the D gene is possibly TRBD2 (5 bases). CDR3 length: 11 amino acids. The germline V gene has CDR1 MDHEN and CDR2 SYDVKM. V was clipped by 4 bases and J by 10 bases, with 8 bases between them. CDR3 amino acids: CASSSRGEQFF. The DNA for the CDR3 is TGTGCCAGCAGTTCGCGAGGGGAGCAGTTCTTC.

The V call is TRBV11-3, the J call TRBJ1-2; no definite D call. Germline loops: CDR1 SGHNT, CDR2 YENEEA. The CDR3 has 13 residues. V was trimmed by 1 base and J by 0 bases, leaving 3 bases between them. The chain's CDR3 is CASSLAANYGYTF. The CDR3 coding sequence is TGTGCCAGCAGCTTAGCTGCTAACTATGGCTACACCTTC.

The rearrangement links TRBV24-1 to TRBJ2-7, with TRBD1 as a possible D gene (6 bases). The CDR3 is 12 residues long. Germline CDR1 is KGHDR and CDR2 is SFDVKD. V was pared by 11 bases and J by 0 bases, with 10 bases between. The CDR3 DNA follows: TGTGCCATCCGGGACAACTCCTACGAGCAGTACTTC. The encoded protein is CAIRDNSYEQYF.

The chain carries TRBV12-5 and TRBJ2-1, with D perhaps matching TRBD2 (6 bases). V lost 0 bases to trimming and J lost 8 bases, with 20 bases between them. Germline-derived CDR1 and CDR2 are LGHNT and FRNRAP. The CDR3 totals 17 residues. The CDR3 is CASGLVLGLAPFHEQFF. CDR3 sequence (DNA): TGTGCTAGTGGTTTGGTACTGGGGCTAGCGCCGTTCCATGAGCAGTTCTTC. The full variable domain, completed using reference TRBV12-5 and TRBJ2-1, is DARVTQTPRHKVTEMGQEVTMRCQPILGHNTVFWYRQTMMQGLELLAYFRNRAPLDDSGMPKDRFSAEMPDATLATLKIQPSEPRDSAVYFCASGLVLGLAPFHEQFFGPGTRLTVL.

This chain connects TRBV7-9 to TRBJ1-4; D not certain. This CDR3 has 18 amino acids. The V gene lost 1 base and the J gene lost 6 bases, with 21 bases spanning the gap. Germline V gene lookup returns CDR1 SEHNR and CDR2 FQNEAQ (reference sequence). CDR3 in DNA: TGTGCCAGCAGCTTAGACAGTGAAGTGCCCCGCAGAGATGAAAAACTGTTTTTT. Amino acids: CASSLDSEVPRRDEKLFF.

The genes are TRBV5-4 and TRBJ2-7; 10 bases map to TRBD2. CDR1 SGHNT and CDR2 YYREEE come from the germline V gene (reference sequence). This CDR3 region has 16 residues. V lost 3 bases, J lost 7 bases, and 13 bases stayed unmatched. CDR3 in amino acids: CASSSPSSGRAQEQYF. In DNA, the CDR3 is TGTGCCAGCAGCTCCCCTTCAAGCGGGAGGGCCCAAGAGCAGTACTTC.

The gene calls are TRBV6-2 or TRBV6-3 and TRBJ1-1, with TRBD1 matching over 8 bases. CDR1 and CDR2 from the germline V gene are MNHEY and SVGEGT. Trimming removed 5 bases from V and 5 bases from J; junction bases left unmatched: 7. The CDR3 totals 14 residues. CDR3 nucleotide sequence: TGTGCCAGCAGTATATACAGGGGGAGGACTGAAGCTTTCTTT. It translates to CASSIYRGRTEAFF.

This clone was counted only a few times. The chain employs TRBV5-6 and TRBJ2-7, with 7 bases identical to TRBD1. V shed 5 bases, J shed 0 bases, and the junction held 5 bases outside the gene matches. This CDR3 has 14 residues. Germline loops: CDR1 SGHDT, CDR2 YYEEEE. CDR3 coding DNA: TGTGCCAGCAGGGACAGGCAGAGCTCCTACGAGCAGTACTTC. Translation: CASRDRQSSYEQYF.

The chain combines TRBV28 with TRBJ1-5, with D unclear. From germline, CDR1 is MDHEN and CDR2 SYDVKM. Trimming cost V 4 bases and J 5 bases, with 15 bases left between them. There are 15 residues in the CDR3. The CDR3 coding sequence is TGTGCCAGCAGTTCCCCGGGAGGGTCTTATCAGCCCCAGCATTTT. Translated: CASSSPGGSYQPQHF.

The chain has TRBV21-1 and TRBJ2-7; the D call TRBD2 from the table was never checked on the DNA. TRBV21-1 is a pseudogene locus. CDR3 size: 14 residues. CDR3 sequence (DNA): TGTGCCAGCAGCCCTGAGGCTCCTTCCTACGAGCAGTACTTC. It is translated as CASSPEAPSYEQYF.

V and J are TRBV28 and TRBJ1-3, with D maybe TRBD1 (6 bases). V was pared by 0 bases and J by 4 bases, with 10 bases between. Germline V gives CDR1 MDHEN, CDR2 SYDVKM. This CDR3 is 15 amino acids long. As DNA, the CDR3 is TGTGCCAGCAGTTTATGGCAGGGGACCGGAAACACCATATATTTT. Protein sequence: CASSLWQGTGNTIYF.

CDR3 loop: CASSPGTSWEETQYF. CDR3 coding DNA: TGTGCCAGCAGCCCAGGGACTAGCTGGGAGGAGACCCAGTACTTC. The rearrangement uses TRBV7-3 and TRBJ2-5, with TRBD2 matching 9 bases. Germline CDR1 and CDR2: SGHTA and FQGTGA. The CDR3 sequence is 15 residues long. Germline trimming cut 5 bases from V and 5 bases from J; bases unmatched to any gene: 9.

This clone was observed once. The gene calls are TRBV7-9 and TRBJ2-7, with a possible D match to TRBD2 (5 bases). The germline gives CDR1 SEHNR, CDR2 FQNEAQ (reference sequence). Trimming removed 3 bases at V and 2 bases at J, with 11 bases between. The CDR3 consists of 14 residues. In DNA form, the CDR3 reads TGTGCCAGCAGCTTGCGGACTTCTACCTACGAGCAGTACTTC. Encoded protein: CASSLRTSTYEQYF.

This clone was counted many times. The CDR3 region has the DNA TGTGCCAGCAGTCGTCTAGCGGGACCTAGCACAGATACGCAGTATTTT. Translating it yields CASSRLAGPSTDTQYF. This chain connects TRBV2 to TRBJ2-3; 9 nucleotides line up with TRBD2. V dropped 5 bases and J dropped 0; count of bases not matched to a gene: 6. The V gene's germline CDR1 is SNHLY and CDR2 FYNNEI. The CDR3 is 16 amino acids.